The sequence of this T cell receptor (beta chain) was determined in a study of STAT3 mutations in large granular lymphocyte leukemia. This clone was seen just once. Its antigen is not identified. Data came from immunoSEQ multiplex PCR; TCRdb stores just in-frame clones and leaves some out. In the table there are more than 15,000 clones, about nine tenths of which are singletons. The CDR3 totals 18 residues. V gave up 2 bases and J gave up 1 base; unmatched junction bases: 12. Germline V gene data show CDR1 as MNHEY and CDR2 as SMNVEV (reference sequence). Study-wide points: Every T-cell large granular lymphocyte leukemia patient had at least one immunodominant TCR beta clonotype.

This chain joins TRBV27 and TRBJ2-3; 7 bases are shared with TRBD2. The sequence was collected from a man in his sixties with T-cell large granular lymphocyte leukemia. Some clones in this sample may be carry-over from other donors' samples. Specimen: peripheral blood mononuclear cells. The CDR3 loop is CASSLGGWREFRTDTQYF. The CDR3 DNA is TGTGCCAGCAGTTTAGGGGGTTGGCGGGAGTTCCGCACAGATACGCAGTATTTT.